The clone carrying this T cell receptor beta chain came up many times. Amplifying from RNA transcripts, the study obtained TCR beta CDR3 regions. RT-PCR was first run with HTBI primers, then multiplex PCR in a second round. TCRdb passed the multiplex PCR reads through MiXCR, listing each CDR3 protein once. The sample has about 380,000 distinct CDR3 sequences, 15% seen once; the top ten hold 5.5% to 8%. If no ophthalmopathy appeared within 18 months of follow-up, hyperthyroidism was termed stable. Establishment of the diagnosis relied upon clinical symptoms, serum thyroxine, TRAb, thyroid ultrasound and orbital computed tomography. This sample is part of a study of Graves' ophthalmopathy and Graves' hyperthyroidism. CDR1 is SEHNR and CDR2 is FQNEAQ in the germline V gene (reference sequence). The CDR3 covers 13 residues. V was cut by 4 bases and J by 3 bases, with 10 bases left in between.

This clonotype was obtained from a young woman with stable Graves' hyperthyroidism. The chain has TRBV7-9 and TRBJ2-7; no definite D call. The sequenced material came from peripheral blood. Here the CDR3 DNA reads TGTGCCAGCAGCTCTACAGAGATCTACGAGCAGTACTTC. Amino acid sequence: CASSSTEIYEQYF.